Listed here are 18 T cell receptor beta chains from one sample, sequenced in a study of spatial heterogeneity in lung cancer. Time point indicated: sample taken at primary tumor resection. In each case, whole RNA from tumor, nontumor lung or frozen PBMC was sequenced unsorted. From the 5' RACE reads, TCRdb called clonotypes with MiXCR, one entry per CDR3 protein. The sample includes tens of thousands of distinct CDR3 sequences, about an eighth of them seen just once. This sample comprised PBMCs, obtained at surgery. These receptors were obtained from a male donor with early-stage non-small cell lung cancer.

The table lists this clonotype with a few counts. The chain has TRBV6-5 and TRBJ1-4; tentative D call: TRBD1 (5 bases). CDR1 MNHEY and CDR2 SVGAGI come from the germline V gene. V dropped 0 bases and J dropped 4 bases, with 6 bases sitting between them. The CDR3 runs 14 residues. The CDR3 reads CASSYSGGNEKLFF. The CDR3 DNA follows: TGTGCCAGCAGTTACTCCGGGGGTAATGAAAAACTGTTTTTT.

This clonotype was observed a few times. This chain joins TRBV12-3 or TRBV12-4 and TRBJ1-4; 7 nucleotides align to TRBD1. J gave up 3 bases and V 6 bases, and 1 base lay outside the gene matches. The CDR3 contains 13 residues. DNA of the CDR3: TGTGCCAGCAGCGGACAGGCTAATGAAAAACTGTTTTTT. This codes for CASSGQANEKLFF.

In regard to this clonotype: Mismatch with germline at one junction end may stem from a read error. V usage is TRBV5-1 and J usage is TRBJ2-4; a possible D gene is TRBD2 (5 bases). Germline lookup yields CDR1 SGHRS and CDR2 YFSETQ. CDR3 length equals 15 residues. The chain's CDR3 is CASRLDVGTKNIQYF. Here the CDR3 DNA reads TGCGCCAGCAGATTGGACGTCGGGACCAAAAACATTCAGTACTTC.

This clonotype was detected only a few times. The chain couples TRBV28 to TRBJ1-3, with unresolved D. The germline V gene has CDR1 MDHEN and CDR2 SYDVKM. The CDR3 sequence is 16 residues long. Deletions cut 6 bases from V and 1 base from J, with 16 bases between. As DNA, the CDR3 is TGTGCCAGCAGCCCGGACGACGCAATGTCTGGAAACACCATATATTTT. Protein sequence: CASSPDDAMSGNTIYF.

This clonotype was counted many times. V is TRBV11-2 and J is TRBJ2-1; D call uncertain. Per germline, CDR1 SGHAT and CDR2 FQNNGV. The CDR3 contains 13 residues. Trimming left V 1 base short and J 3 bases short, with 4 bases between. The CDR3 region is CASSLASYNEQFF. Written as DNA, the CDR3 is TGTGCCAGCAGCTTAGCCAGCTACAATGAGCAGTTCTTC. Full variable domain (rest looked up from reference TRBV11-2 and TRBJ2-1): EAGVAQSPRYKIIEKRQSVAFWCNPISGHATLYWYQQILGQGPKLLIQFQNNGVVDDSQLPKDRFSAERLKGVDSTLKIQPAKLEDSAVYLCASSLASYNEQFFGPGTRLTVL.

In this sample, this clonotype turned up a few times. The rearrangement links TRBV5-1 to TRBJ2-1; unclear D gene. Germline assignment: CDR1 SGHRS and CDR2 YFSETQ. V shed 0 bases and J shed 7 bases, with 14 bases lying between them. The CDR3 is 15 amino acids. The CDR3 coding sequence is TGCGCCAGCAGCTTGGACCCAGCCGGAGCTAATGAGCAGTTCTTC. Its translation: CASSLDPAGANEQFF.

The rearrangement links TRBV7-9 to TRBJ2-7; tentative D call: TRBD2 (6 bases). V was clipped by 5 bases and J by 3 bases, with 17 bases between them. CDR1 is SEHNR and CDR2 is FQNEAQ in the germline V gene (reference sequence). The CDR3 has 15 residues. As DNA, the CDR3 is TGTGCCAGCAGCCCAAGGACGGGAGCTCTCTACGAGCAGTACTTC. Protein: CASSPRTGALYEQYF.

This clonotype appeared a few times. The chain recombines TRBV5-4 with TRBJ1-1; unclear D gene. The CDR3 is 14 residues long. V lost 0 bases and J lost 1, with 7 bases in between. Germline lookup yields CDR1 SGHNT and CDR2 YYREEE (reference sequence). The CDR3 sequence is CASSLAWGNTEAFF. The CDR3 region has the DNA TGTGCCAGCAGCTTGGCATGGGGGAACACTGAAGCTTTCTTT. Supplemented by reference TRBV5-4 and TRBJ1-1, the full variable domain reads ETGVTQSPTHLIKTRGQQVTLRCSSQSGHNTVSWYQQALGQGPQFIFQYYREEENGRGNFPPRFSGLQFPNYSSELNVNALELDDSALYLCASSLAWGNTEAFFGQGTRLTVV.

CDR3 residues: CASSLDRAGYTF. The CDR3 bases are TGTGCCAGCAGTTTGGACAGGGCCGGCTACACCTTC. This rearrangement joins TRBV12-3 or TRBV12-4 to TRBJ1-2; 8 positions match TRBD1. V gave up 3 bases and J gave up 8 bases; unmatched junction bases: 2. This CDR3 region has 12 residues.

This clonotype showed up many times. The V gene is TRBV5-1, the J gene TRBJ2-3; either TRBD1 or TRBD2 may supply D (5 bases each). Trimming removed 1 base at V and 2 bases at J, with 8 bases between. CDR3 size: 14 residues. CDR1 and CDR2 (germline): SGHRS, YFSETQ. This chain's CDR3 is CASSLSGTTDTQYF. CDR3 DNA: TGCGCCAGCAGCTTGTCGGGGACCACAGATACGCAGTATTTT.

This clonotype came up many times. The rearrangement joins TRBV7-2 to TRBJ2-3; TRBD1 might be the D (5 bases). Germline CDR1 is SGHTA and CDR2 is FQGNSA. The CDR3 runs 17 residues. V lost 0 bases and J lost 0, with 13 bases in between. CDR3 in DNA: TGTGCCAGCAGCTTAGCGCGTTTGCAGGGCAGCACAGATACGCAGTATTTT. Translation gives CASSLARLQGSTDTQYF.

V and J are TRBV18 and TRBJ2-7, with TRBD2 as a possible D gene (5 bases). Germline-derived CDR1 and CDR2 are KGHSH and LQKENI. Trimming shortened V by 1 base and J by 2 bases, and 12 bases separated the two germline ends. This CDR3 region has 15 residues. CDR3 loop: CASSPLRTGTYEQYF. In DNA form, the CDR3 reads TGTGCCAGCTCACCACTAAGGACGGGAACCTACGAGCAGTACTTC.

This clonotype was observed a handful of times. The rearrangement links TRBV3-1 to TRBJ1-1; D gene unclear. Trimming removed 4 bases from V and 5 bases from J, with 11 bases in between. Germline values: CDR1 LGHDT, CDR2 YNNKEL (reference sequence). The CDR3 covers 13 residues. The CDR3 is CASSPRRETEAFF. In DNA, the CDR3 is TGTGCCAGCAGCCCTCGAAGGGAGACTGAAGCTTTCTTT.

The chain's CDR3 is CASSYVQGFANTGELFF. CDR3 in DNA: TGTGCCAGCAGCTATGTACAGGGATTCGCGAACACCGGGGAGCTGTTTTTT. J is TRBJ2-2 and V is TRBV7-2, with a weak D call TRBD1 (6 bases). Germline CDR1 is SGHTA and CDR2 is FQGNSA. The CDR3 runs to 17 residues. The V and J ends lost 4 bases and 0 bases respectively, with 15 bases between them.

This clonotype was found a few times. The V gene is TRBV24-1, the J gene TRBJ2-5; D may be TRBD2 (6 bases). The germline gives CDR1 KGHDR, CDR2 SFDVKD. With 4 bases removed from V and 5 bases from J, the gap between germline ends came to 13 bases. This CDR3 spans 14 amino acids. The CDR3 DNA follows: TGTGCCACCAGTGACCCACGTCGGGAGGAGACCCAGTACTTC. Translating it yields CATSDPRREETQYF.

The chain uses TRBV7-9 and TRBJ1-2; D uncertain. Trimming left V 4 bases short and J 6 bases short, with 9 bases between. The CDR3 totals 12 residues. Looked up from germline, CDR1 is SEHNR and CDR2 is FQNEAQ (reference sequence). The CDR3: CASSSHLDGYTF. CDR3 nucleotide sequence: TGTGCCAGCAGCTCCCACTTAGATGGCTACACCTTC.

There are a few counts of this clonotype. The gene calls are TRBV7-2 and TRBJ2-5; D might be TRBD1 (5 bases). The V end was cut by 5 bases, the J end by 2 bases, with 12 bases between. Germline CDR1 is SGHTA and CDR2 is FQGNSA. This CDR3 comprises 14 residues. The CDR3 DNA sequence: TGTGCCAGCAGCCCTGGACAAGCGCAAGAGACCCAGTACTTC. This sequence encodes CASSPGQAQETQYF.

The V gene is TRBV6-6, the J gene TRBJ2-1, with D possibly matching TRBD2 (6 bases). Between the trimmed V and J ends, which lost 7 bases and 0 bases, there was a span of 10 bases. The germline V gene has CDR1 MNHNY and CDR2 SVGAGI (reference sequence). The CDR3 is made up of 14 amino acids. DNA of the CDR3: TGTGCCAGCATTGAGGGAGGCTCCTACAATGAGCAGTTCTTC. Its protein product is CASIEGGSYNEQFF.